This paragraph reports one T cell receptor (beta chain). It may be a read error: a sequence one base away is much more abundant. This sample stems from a study of tumor and adjacent non-tumor tissue in lung cancer. Study-level background: There were 11 to 12 adenocarcinoma, a couple of squamous cell carcinoma and 1 small cell lung cancer cases. On average, productive TCRbeta reads reached roughly 3.9 million per sample. Aged about 30 to 76 years, patients included roughly ten men and a few women with stage I to III disease.

Germline CDR1 is MDHEN and CDR2 is SYDVKM. V was pared by 3 bases and J by 4 bases, with 8 bases of the junction left unmatched. This CDR3 region has 16 residues. The library came from three nested PCR rounds adapted from ARM-PCR protocols. TCRdb itself ran the multiplex PCR reads through MiXCR, one entry per CDR3 protein. The data contain 80,000 or so distinct CDR3 sequences, approximately 78% of them singletons. The template was RNA from unsorted bulk tissue. The normal lung tissue was taken more than 3 cm from the tumor edge. This clonotype originated in a man between 60 and 70 years old with non-small cell lung cancer. The material sequenced was distant non-tumor lung tissue. This chain links TRBV28 with TRBJ1-5, with 8 bases aligning to TRBD1. The CDR3 reads CASSFGTGFTNQPQHF. The CDR3 DNA reads as TGTGCCAGCAGTTTCGGGACAGGTTTCACTAATCAGCCCCAGCATTTT.